This T cell receptor (beta chain) was obtained from a study of blood T cells in healthy people across ages. Study results and caveats: Significant beta diversity loss was already apparent by age approximately 37, declining roughly linearly.

At least 6.5 million PBMCs were isolated per sample. In this sample, this clonotype turned up once. Its specificity is not known. This CDR3 is built from 14 residues. The germline CDR1 and CDR2 sequences are SGHTA and FQGTGA. The junction had 4 bases not matched to a gene; V was cut back by 5 bases and J by 5 bases. PCR was performed a second time for roughly 7 to 12 cycles using a sample-barcoded 5' primer and a J-beta primer mix. Each cDNA molecule received a tag from a template-switch adaptor that had 12 random nucleotides. Sequencing of every sample gave 3 million or more CDR3-containing paired-end reads. TCRdb independently ran MiXCR on the 5' RACE reads; one entry per CDR3 protein. The sample records some 1.8 million distinct CDR3 sequences, about 39% being singletons.

The chain links TRBV7-3 to TRBJ1-1, with TRBD1 matching over 11 bases. The specimen was blood. This sequence was found in a human donor in good health. In DNA, the CDR3 is TGTGCCAGCAGCCGGGACAGGGGGAGGACTGAAGCTTTCTTT. Protein product: CASSRDRGRTEAFF.